This TCR beta chain was captured in a study of monozygotic twins with inflammatory bowel disease. Overall study findings and caveats: Possibly reflecting limited power, no difference in repertoire similarity was found between concordant and discordant twins. Patient repertoires may carry noise from differing immunosuppressive treatments.

The CDR3 runs 19 residues. Per germline, CDR1 MNHNS and CDR2 SASEGT. TCRdb re-called the 5' RACE reads, yielding one record per CDR3 amino acid sequence without DNA. This table lists about 210,000 distinct CDR3 sequences. The template was total RNA from whole blood, with no T cell sorting. Worth noting for this clonotype: The antigen is undetermined.

The chain joins TRBV6-1 to TRBJ2-5; the D gene TCRdb calls, TRBD1, cannot be checked with no DNA. Sequencing used blood. This clonotype originated in a human donor with ulcerative colitis or Crohn's disease, or a healthy co-twin of an affected twin (not recorded which). The CDR3 loop is CASGYQMGPGQGAVETQYF.